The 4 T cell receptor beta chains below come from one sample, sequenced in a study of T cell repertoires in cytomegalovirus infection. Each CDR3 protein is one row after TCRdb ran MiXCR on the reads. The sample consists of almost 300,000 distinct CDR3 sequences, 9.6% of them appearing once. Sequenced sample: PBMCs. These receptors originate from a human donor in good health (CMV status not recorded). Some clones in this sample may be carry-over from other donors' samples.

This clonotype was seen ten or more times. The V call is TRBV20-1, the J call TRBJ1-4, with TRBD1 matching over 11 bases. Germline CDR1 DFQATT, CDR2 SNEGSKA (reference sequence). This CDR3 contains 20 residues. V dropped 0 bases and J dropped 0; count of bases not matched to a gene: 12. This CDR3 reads CSARDQFRTGGETTNEKLFF. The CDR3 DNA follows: TGCAGTGCTAGAGATCAGTTCCGGACAGGGGGCGAAACAACTAATGAAAAACTGTTTTTT.

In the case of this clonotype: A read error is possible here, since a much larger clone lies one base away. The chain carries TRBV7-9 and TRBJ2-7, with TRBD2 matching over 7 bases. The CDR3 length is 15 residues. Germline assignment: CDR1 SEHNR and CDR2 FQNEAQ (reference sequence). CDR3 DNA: TGTACCAGCAGCCTGGGGGGGTTCGGGCACCACGAGCAGTACTTC. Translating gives CTSSLGGFGHHEQYF. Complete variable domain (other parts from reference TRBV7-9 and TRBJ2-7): DTGVSQNPRHKITKRGQNVTFRCDPISEHNRLYWYRQTLGQGPEFLTYFQNEAQLEKSRLLSDRFSAERPKGSFSTLEIQRTEQGDSAMYLCTSSLGGFGHHEQYFGPGTRLTVT.

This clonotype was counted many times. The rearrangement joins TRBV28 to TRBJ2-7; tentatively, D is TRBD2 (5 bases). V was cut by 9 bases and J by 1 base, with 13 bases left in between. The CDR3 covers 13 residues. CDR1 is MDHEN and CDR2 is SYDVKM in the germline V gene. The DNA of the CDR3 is TGTGCCAGTCCCGGACTGCAATCCTACGAGCAGTACGTC. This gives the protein CASPGLQSYEQYV.

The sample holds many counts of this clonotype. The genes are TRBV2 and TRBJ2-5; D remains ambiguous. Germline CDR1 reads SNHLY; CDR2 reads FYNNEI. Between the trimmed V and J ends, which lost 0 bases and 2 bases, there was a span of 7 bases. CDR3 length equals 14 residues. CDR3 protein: CASSEALGQETQYF. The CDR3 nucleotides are TGTGCCAGCAGTGAAGCGCTTGGGCAAGAGACCCAGTACTTC.